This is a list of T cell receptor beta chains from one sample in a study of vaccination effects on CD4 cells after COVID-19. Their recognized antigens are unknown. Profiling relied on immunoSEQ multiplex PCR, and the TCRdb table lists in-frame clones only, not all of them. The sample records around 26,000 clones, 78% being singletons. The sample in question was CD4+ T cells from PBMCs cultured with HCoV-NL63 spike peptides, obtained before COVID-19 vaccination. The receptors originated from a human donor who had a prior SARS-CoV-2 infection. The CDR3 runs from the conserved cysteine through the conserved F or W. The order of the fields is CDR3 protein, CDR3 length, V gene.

CDR3aa: CASSLGLADYNEQFF
len: 15
v_gene: TRBV7-3

CDR3aa: CAWRNRRHPYEQYF
len: 14
v_gene: TRBV30

CDR3aa: CASSDSGPNTEAFF
len: 14
v_gene: TRBV10-1

CDR3aa: CASSLEAWGTGSGNTIYF
len: 18
v_gene: TRBV7-2

CDR3aa: CASSFSLNEQFF
len: 12
v_gene: TRBV5-4

CDR3aa: CASSLDLAGELFF
len: 13
v_gene: TRBV5-4

CDR3aa: CASSYSGTGNNEQFF
len: 15
v_gene: TRBV3-1/TRBV3-2

CDR3aa: CASSQVFTSAGELFF
len: 15
v_gene: TRBV4-3

CDR3aa: CASSPLSDVGQYF
len: 13
v_gene: TRBV11-2

CDR3aa: CASSLWGQGLAFF
len: 13
v_gene: TRBV5-1

CDR3aa: CAISDSLGGENNEQFF
len: 16
v_gene: TRBV10-3

CDR3aa: CASSQEGTSAGEGLTETQYF
len: 20
v_gene: TRBV4-1

CDR3aa: CASSLWPGLNYGYTF
len: 15
v_gene: TRBV7-2

CDR3aa: CASSRLQGDQETQYF
len: 15
v_gene: TRBV18

CDR3aa: CASSFLGAAYEQYF
len: 14
v_gene: TRBV5-5

CDR3aa: CASSLFAGQETQYF
len: 14
v_gene: TRBV5-1

CDR3aa: CATSDSRRPTTAHKNIQYF
len: 19
v_gene: TRBV24-1

CDR3aa: CASRLDTGYGYTF
len: 13
v_gene: TRBV5-5

CDR3aa: CASRVVGANVLTF
len: 13
v_gene: TRBV27

CDR3aa: CASRNRTGKTEAFF
len: 14
v_gene: TRBV6-4

CDR3aa: CASSLRDGDTQYF
len: 13
v_gene: TRBV5-4

CDR3aa: CASSPLAGENTGELFF
len: 16
v_gene: TRBV18

CDR3aa: CASSLALAASYNEQFF
len: 16
v_gene: TRBV7-9

CDR3aa: CASSPSFGTSTLDTQYF
len: 17
v_gene: TRBV11-2

CDR3aa: CASSYSPTVAYNEQFF
len: 16
v_gene: TRBV6-2/TRBV6-3

CDR3aa: CASRGTDNYGYTF
len: 13
v_gene: TRBV19

CDR3aa: CSASADLINEQFF
len: 13
v_gene: TRBV20-1

CDR3aa: CASRNTGSQRKFF
len: 13
v_gene: TRBV11-3

CDR3aa: CASSPTWGHTEAFF
len: 14
v_gene: TRBV6-5

CDR3aa: CASSSGQGWSYEQYF
len: 15
v_gene: TRBV5-1

CDR3aa: CASSRAGNSYNEQFF
len: 15
v_gene: TRBV6-4

CDR3aa: CASSSGQTSTDTQYF
len: 15
v_gene: TRBV5-8

CDR3aa: CASSHRGTEKLFF
len: 13
v_gene: TRBV3-1/TRBV3-2

CDR3aa: CASSLMTGSESPLHF
len: 15
v_gene: TRBV5-1

CDR3aa: CASRMRRTGRGTEAFF
len: 16
v_gene: TRBV28

CDR3aa: CASSLGWGGTDTQYF
len: 15
v_gene: TRBV5-1

CDR3aa: CASSPPGYNEQFF
len: 13
v_gene: TRBV18

CDR3aa: CASSLIRGDEQFF
len: 13
v_gene: TRBV5-1

CDR3aa: CASSQDSWSEQYF
len: 13
v_gene: TRBV4-2

CDR3aa: CASSDTSGRAADTQYF
len: 16
v_gene: TRBV6-1

CDR3aa: CASSSRRLANEKLFF
len: 15
v_gene: TRBV7-2

CDR3aa: CASSAGQGFAEAFF
len: 14
v_gene: TRBV2

CDR3aa: CASSLGQGPQGEQYF
len: 15
v_gene: TRBV27

CDR3aa: CASSRDRPGEQYF
len: 13
v_gene: TRBV5-4

CDR3aa: CASRGQGVNYGYTF
len: 14
v_gene: TRBV7-9

CDR3aa: CASSFSNSYEQYF
len: 13
v_gene: TRBV27